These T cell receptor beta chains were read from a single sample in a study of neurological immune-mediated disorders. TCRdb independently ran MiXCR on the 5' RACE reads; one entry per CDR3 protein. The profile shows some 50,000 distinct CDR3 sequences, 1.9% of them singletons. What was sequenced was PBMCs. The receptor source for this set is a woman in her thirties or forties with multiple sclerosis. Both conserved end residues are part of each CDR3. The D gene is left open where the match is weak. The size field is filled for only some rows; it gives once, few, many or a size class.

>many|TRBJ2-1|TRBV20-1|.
TGCAGTGCTAGAGGGCTAGCGAGCTACAATGAGCAGTTCTTC
CSARGLASYNEQFF
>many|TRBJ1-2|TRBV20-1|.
TGCAGTGCTAGAGATGAAGGGGGGTCTTCGTCTTATGGCTACACCTTC
CSARDEGGSSSYGYTF
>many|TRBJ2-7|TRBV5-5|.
TGTGCCAGCAGCCCAGGCATGAGGCAGATCAGCTCCTACGAGCAGTACTTC
CASSPGMRQISSYEQYF
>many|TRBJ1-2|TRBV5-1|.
TGCGCCAGCAGCTTGGACAGGTTCTATGGCTACACCTTC
CASSLDRFYGYTF
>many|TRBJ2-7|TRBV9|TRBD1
TGTGCCAGCAGCGTAGGGGGGACAGGGGCCTACGAGCAGTACTTC
CASSVGGTGAYEQYF
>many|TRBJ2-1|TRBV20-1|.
TGCAGTGCCGCACTCATAGGGATCGGGGTGGATGAGCAGTTCTTC
CSAALIGIGVDEQFF
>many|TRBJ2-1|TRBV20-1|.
TGCAGTGCTAGAGGGTTCCAGGGATTAAGAAACAATGAGCAGTTCTTC
CSARGFQGLRNNEQFF
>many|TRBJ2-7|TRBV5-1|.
TGCGCCAGCAGCTTCGGGACGCCAGCCTACGAGCAGTACTTC
CASSFGTPAYEQYF
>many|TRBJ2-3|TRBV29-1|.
TGCAGCGCCTTGTGGAGCACAGATACGCAGTATTTT
CSALWSTDTQYF
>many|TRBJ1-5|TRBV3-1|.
TGTGCCAGCAGCCAAGGAAGGGGGCAGCCCCAGCATTTT
CASSQGRGQPQHF
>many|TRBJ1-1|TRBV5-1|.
TGCGCCAGCAACCGGGAGGGCGGCACTGAAGCTTTCTTT
CASNREGGTEAFF
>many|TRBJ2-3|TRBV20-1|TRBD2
TGCAGTGCTCAAGCGGGGGGAACGCAGTATTTT
CSAQAGGTQYF
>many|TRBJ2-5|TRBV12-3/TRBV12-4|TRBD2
TGTGCCAGCAGTTTTACCCCAGGGAGGGAAGAGACCCAGTACTTC
CASSFTPGREETQYF
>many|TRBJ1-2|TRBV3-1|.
TGTGCCAGCAGCATCCAGGGTTTCGGCTATGGCTACACCTTC
CASSIQGFGYGYTF
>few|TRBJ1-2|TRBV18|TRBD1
TGTGCCAGCTCACCGGACAGGGGGAGATACACCTTC
CASSPDRGRYTF
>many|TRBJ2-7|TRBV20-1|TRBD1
TGCAGTGCTAGAGCCTTCGGGACAGGGAAGGAGCGCGAGCAGTACTTC
CSARAFGTGKEREQYF
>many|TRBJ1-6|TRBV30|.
TGTGCCTGGAGTAGGGAGGGGCGCTGGGATTCACCCCTCCACTTT
CAWSREGRWDSPLHF
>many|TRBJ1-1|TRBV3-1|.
TGTGCCAGCAGCCGAGCGGGGCTTGAAGCTTTCTTT
CASSRAGLEAFF
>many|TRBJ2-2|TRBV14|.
TGTGCCAGCAGCCAAGATGGAGTAGGGACCGGGGAGCTGTTTTTT
CASSQDGVGTGELFF
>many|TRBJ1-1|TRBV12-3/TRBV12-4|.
TGTGCCAGCAGCTTTTCTTCAAAGGTGAACACTGAAGCTTTCTTT
CASSFSSKVNTEAFF
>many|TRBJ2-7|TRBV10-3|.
TGTGCCATCAGTGGGCTGCGGGCAGCACTAACCTACGAGCAGTACTTC
CAISGLRAALTYEQYF
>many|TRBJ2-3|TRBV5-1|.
TGCGCCAGCGCAAGTTATACAGATACGCAGTATTTT
CASASYTDTQYF
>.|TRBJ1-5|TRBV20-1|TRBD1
TGCAGTGCTAGAGACGGACAGGGGGCGAGTCAGCCCCAGCATTTT
CSARDGQGASQPQHF
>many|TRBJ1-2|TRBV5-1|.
TGCGCCAGCAGCTTGGATCTCCCAGGTCGTGGCTACACCTTC
CASSLDLPGRGYTF
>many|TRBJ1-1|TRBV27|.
TGTGCCAGCAGCAGGGGCGCTGAAGCTTTCTTT
CASSRGAEAFF
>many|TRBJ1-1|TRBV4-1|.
TGCGCCAGCAGCCAAGAAACAGGAGTCTACCTTGAAGCTTTCTTT
CASSQETGVYLEAFF